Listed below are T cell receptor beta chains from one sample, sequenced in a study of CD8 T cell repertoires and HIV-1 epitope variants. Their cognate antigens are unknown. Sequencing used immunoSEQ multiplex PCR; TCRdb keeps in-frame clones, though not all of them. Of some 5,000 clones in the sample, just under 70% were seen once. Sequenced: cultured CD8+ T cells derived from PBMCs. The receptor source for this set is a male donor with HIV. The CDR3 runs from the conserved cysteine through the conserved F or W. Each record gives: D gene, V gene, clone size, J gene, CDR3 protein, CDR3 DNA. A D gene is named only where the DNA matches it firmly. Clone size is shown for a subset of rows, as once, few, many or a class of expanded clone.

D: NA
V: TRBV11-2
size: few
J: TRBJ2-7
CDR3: CASSGWSNPYEQYF
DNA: TGTGCCAGCAGCGGTTGGAGTAATCCCTACGAGCAGTACTTC

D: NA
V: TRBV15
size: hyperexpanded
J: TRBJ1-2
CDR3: CATSRDRGTQVYGYTF
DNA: TGTGCCACCAGCAGAGATCGGGGGACCCAGGTCTATGGCTACACCTTC

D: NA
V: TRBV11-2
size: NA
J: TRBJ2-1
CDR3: CASSPPQVEQFF
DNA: TGTGCCAGCAGCCCACCTCAGGTTGAGCAGTTCTTC

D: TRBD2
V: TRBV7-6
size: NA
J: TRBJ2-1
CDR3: CASSLGSGRKSGEQFF
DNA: TGTGCCAGCAGCTTAGGGAGCGGGAGGAAATCTGGTGAGCAGTTCTTC

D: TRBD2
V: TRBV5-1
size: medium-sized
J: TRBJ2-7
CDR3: CASSLYSGTTSSYEQYF
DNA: TGCGCCAGCAGCTTATACAGCGGGACCACAAGCTCCTACGAGCAGTACTTC

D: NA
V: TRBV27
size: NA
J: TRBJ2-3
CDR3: CASSLVGQDTQYF
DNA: TGTGCCAGCAGTTTAGTGGGCCAAGATACGCAGTATTTT

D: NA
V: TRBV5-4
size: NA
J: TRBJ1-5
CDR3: CASSFSGSNQPQHF
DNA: TGTGCCAGCAGCTTTTCGGGTAGCAATCAGCCCCAGCATTTT

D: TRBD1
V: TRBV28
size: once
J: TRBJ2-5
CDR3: CASRPTAGQGEETQYF
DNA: TGTGCCAGCAGACCAACGGCGGGACAGGGAGAAGAGACCCAGTACTTC

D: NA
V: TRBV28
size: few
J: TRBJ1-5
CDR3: CASSPSSSNQPQHF
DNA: TGTGCCAGCAGTCCCTCGAGTAGCAATCAGCCCCAGCATTTT

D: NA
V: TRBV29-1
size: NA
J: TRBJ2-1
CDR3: CSVEGVTNYEQFF
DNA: TGCAGCGTTGAAGGAGTCACAAACTATGAGCAGTTCTTC

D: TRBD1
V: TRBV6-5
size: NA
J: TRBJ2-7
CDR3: CASSLTGSFTYEQYF
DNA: TGTGCCAGCAGCCTGACAGGGTCATTTACCTACGAGCAGTACTTC

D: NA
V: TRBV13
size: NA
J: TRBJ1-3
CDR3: CASSLAGKAGNTIYF
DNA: TGTGCCAGCAGCTTAGCAGGGAAGGCTGGAAACACCATATATTTT

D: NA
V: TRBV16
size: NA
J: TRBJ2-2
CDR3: CASSQSKSRAAGELFF
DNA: TGTGCCAGCAGCCAATCAAAGTCCCGGGCCGCCGGGGAGCTGTTTTTT

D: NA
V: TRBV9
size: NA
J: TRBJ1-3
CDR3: CASSSVSGNTIYF
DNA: TGTGCCAGCAGCTCAGTCAGTGGAAACACCATATATTTT

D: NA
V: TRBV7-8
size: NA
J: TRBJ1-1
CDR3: CASSPGLGGVGEAFF
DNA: TGTGCCAGCAGCCCCGGCCTCGGTGGAGTAGGTGAAGCTTTCTTT

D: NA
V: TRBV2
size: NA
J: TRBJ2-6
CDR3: CASSATFGTQGGANVLTF
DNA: TGTGCCAGCAGTGCAACCTTCGGGACTCAGGGGGGGGCCAACGTCCTGACTTTC

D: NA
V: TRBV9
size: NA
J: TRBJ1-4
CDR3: CASSPGVFDPANEKLFF
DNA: TGTGCCAGCAGCCCCGGGGTTTTTGACCCAGCTAATGAAAAACTGTTTTTT

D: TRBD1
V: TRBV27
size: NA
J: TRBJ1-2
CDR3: CASSFSGTAHYGYTF
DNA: TGTGCCAGCAGTTTTTCCGGGACAGCACACTATGGCTACACCTTC

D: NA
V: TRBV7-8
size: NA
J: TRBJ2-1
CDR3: CASTLMDNEQFF
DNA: TGTGCCAGCACCCTCATGGACAATGAGCAGTTCTTC

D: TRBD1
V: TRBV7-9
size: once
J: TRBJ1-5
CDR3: CASSRTGGPYSNQPQHF
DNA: TGTGCCAGCAGCCGGACAGGGGGCCCCTATAGCAATCAGCCCCAGCATTTT

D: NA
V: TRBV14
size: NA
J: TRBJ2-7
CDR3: CASSQVVSYEQYF
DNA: TGTGCCAGCAGCCAAGTCGTCTCCTACGAGCAGTACTTC

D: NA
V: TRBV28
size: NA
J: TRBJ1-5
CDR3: CASSLESGIQPQHF
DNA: TGTGCCAGCAGTTTAGAAAGTGGGATTCAGCCCCAGCATTTT

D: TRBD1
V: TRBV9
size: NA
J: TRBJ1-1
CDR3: CASSSPGTGVISTEAFF
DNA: TGTGCCAGCAGTTCCCCCGGGACAGGGGTGATTTCCACTGAAGCTTTCTTT

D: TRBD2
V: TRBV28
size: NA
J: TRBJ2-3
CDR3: CASRRDYDTDTQYF
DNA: TGTGCCAGCAGACGGGACTACGACACAGATACGCAGTATTTT

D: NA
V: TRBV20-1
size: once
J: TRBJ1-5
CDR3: CSARESGPQHF
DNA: TGCAGTGCTAGGGAAAGCGGGCCCCAGCATTTT

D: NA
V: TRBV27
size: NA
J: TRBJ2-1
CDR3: CASSANSYNEQFF
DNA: TGTGCCAGCAGTGCCAACTCCTACAATGAGCAGTTCTTC

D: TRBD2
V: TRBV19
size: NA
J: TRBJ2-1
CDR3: CASSMTSGGSYNEQFF
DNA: TGTGCCAGTAGTATGACTAGCGGGGGGTCCTACAATGAGCAGTTCTTC

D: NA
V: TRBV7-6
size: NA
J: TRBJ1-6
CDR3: CASSSIDSSPLHF
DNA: TGTGCCAGCAGCTCGATCGACAGCTCACCCCTCCACTTT

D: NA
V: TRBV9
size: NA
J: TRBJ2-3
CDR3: CASSMPGPGQISADTQYF
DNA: TGTGCCAGCAGCATGCCCGGTCCCGGACAGATATCTGCAGATACGCAGTATTTT

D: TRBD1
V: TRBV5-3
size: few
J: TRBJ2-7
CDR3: CARSTSDRACEQYF
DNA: TGTGCCAGAAGCACATCGGACAGGGCGTGCGAGCAGTACTTC

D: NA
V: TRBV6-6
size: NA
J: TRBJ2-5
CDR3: CASSYGGARNQETQYF
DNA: TGTGCCAGCAGTTACGGAGGGGCCCGAAACCAAGAGACCCAGTACTTC

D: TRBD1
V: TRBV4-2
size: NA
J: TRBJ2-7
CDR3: CASSQEGGQGPYEQYF
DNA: TGTGCCAGCAGCCAAGAGGGGGGACAGGGACCCTACGAGCAGTACTTC

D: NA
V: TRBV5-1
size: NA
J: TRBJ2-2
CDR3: CASSFLQVFREPGLAGELFF
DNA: TGCGCCAGCAGCTTCCTTCAGGTTTTCAGGGAACCAGGACTTGCCGGGGAGCTGTTTTTT

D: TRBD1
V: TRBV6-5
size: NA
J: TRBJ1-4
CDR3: CASRHGTGHNEKLFF
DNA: TGTGCCAGCAGACACGGGACAGGGCATAATGAAAAACTGTTTTTT

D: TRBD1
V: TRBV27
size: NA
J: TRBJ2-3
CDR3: CASSLTGETDTQYF
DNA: TGTGCCAGCAGTTTGACAGGGGAGACAGATACGCAGTATTTT

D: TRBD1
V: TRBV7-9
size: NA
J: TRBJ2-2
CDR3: CASSLAHTGQFTGELFF
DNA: TGTGCCAGCAGCTTAGCGCATACGGGACAGTTCACCGGGGAGCTGTTTTTT

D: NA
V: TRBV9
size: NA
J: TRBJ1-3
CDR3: CASSARDALRNTIYF
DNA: TGTGCCAGCAGCGCCCGGGACGCTCTGAGGAACACCATATATTTT

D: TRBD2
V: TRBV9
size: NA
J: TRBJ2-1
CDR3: CASRETSGSANEQFF
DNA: TGTGCCAGCAGAGAGACTAGCGGGAGTGCCAATGAGCAGTTCTTC

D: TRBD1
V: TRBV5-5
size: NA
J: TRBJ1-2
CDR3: CASSTPGRTGYGYTF
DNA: TGTGCCAGCAGCACCCCTGGGAGGACAGGATATGGCTACACCTTC

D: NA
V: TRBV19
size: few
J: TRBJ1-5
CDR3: CASSVGEWGNQPQHF
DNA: TGTGCCAGTAGTGTCGGGGAATGGGGCAATCAGCCCCAGCATTTT

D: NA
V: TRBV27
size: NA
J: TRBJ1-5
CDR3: CASSLFGFGIHQPQHF
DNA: TGTGCCAGCAGTTTATTTGGATTCGGCATCCATCAGCCCCAGCATTTT

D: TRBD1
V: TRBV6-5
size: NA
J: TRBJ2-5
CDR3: CASSPGTGGAETQYF
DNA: TGTGCCAGCAGTCCCGGGACAGGGGGCGCTGAGACCCAGTACTTC

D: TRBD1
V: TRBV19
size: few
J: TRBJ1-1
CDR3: CASSPIEDRDRGNTKAFF
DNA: TGTGCCAGTAGTCCCATAGAGGACCGGGACAGAGGGAACACTAAAGCTTTCTTT

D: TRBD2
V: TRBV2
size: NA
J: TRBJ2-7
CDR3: CASTPRTSGGYEQYF
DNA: TGTGCCAGCACCCCGAGGACTAGCGGAGGATACGAGCAGTACTTC

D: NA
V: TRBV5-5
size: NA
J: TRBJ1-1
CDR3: CASSLEMWNTEAFF
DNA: TGTGCCAGCAGCCTAGAAATGTGGAACACTGAAGCTTTCTTT

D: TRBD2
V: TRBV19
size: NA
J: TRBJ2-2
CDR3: CASRTSATGELFF
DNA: TGTGCCAGTAGGACTAGCGCTACCGGGGAGCTGTTTTTT

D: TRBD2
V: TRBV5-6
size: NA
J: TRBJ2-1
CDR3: CASSFSGRALDEQFF
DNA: TGTGCCAGCAGCTTTAGCGGGAGGGCCCTCGATGAGCAGTTCTTC

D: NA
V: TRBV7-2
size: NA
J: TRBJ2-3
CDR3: CASTPDSPVTSDTQYF
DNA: TGTGCCAGCACCCCCGACTCCCCTGTGACTTCAGATACGCAGTATTTT

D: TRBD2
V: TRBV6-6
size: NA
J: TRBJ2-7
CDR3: CASSYGTSVSYEQYF
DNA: TGTGCCAGCAGTTACGGGACTAGCGTATCCTACGAGCAGTACTTC

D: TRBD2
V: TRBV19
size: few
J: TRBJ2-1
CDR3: CASSISGGRYNEQFF
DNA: TGTGCCAGTAGTATAAGCGGGGGGCGATACAATGAGCAGTTCTTC

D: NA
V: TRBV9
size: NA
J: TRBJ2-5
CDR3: CASSGRGGERQETQYF
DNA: TGTGCCAGCAGCGGACGAGGGGGGGAGAGACAAGAGACCCAGTACTTC